The 27 T cell receptor beta chains below were found in one sample sequenced in a study of long-term antiretroviral therapy in people with HIV. Running of the v3.0 immunoSEQ assay took place at survey level. Sequencing was performed with immunoSEQ multiplex PCR; in TCRdb, only in-frame clones are kept and a portion is missing. This sample carries tens of thousands of clones, 65% to 80% of them seen once, and the ten largest clones take around 9%. The sequenced sample was unsorted PBMCs, obtained 4.1 years after starting antiretroviral therapy. The source of these receptors is a woman aged 35 to 49 with HIV.

The chain has TRBV10-2 and TRBJ2-5, with unresolved D. From germline, CDR1 is WSHSY and CDR2 SAAADI. The V end lost 4 bases, the J end lost 5 bases, and 8 bases lay between the germline ends. The CDR3 extends over 12 amino acids. The CDR3, as DNA: TGCGCCAGCAGTGGGGCCGCGGAGACCCAGTACTTC. Protein product: CASSGAAETQYF.

J is TRBJ1-5 and V is TRBV6-5; 10 bases line up with TRBD1. CDR1 and CDR2 (germline): MNHEY, SVGAGI. The ends lost 6 bases at V and 2 bases at J; junction bases unmatched: 4. The CDR3 is 15 amino acids. CDR3 sequence (DNA): TGTGCCAGCAGAACGGGGACAGGGGGCAATCAGCCCCAGCATTTT. It is translated as CASRTGTGGNQPQHF.

This clone was observed a few times. V and J are TRBV4-1 and TRBJ2-2, with D tentatively TRBD2 (6 bases). Germline-derived CDR1 and CDR2 are MGHRA and YSYEKL. The CDR3 extends over 14 amino acids. Trimming left V 1 base short and J 7 bases short, with 10 bases between. The CDR3 DNA reads as TGCGCCAGCAGCCAAGGGCAGGGAGGCGGGGAGCTGTTTTTT. Translated, it gives CASSQGQGGGELFF.

The chain recombines TRBV15 with TRBJ1-3, with TRBD1 matching 9 bases. Germline loops: CDR1 LNHNV, CDR2 YYDKDF (reference sequence). This CDR3 region has 15 residues. The trim removed 4 bases at V and 0 bases at J, leaving 1 base unmatched. CDR3 sequence: CATSTQGASGNTIYF. DNA for the CDR3: TGTGCCACCAGCACACAGGGGGCCTCTGGAAACACCATATATTTT. The full variable domain, completed using reference TRBV15 and TRBJ1-3, is DAMVIQNPRYQVTQFGKPVTLSCSQTLNHNVMYWYQQKSSQAPKLLFHYYDKDFNNEADTPDNFQSRRPNTSFCFLDIRSPGLGDTAMYLCATSTQGASGNTIYFGEGSWLTVV.

This chain connects TRBV29-1 to TRBJ2-1; TRBD1 aligns across 9 bases. Per germline, CDR1 SQVTM and CDR2 ANQGSEA. The CDR3 covers 14 residues. J gave up 7 bases and V 3 bases, and 7 bases lay outside the gene matches. The CDR3, as DNA: TGCAGCGTTGAGGGGTGGGACAGGGTGAATGAGCAGTTCTTC. It specifies CSVEGWDRVNEQFF.

This clone was observed a few times. This sequence joins TRBV30 and TRBJ1-6; possibly TRBD1 for D (5 bases). This CDR3 comprises 13 residues. Per germline, CDR1 GTSNPN and CDR2 SVGIG (reference sequence). CDR3 nucleotide sequence: TGTGCTACTTGGGGGGGGAAAAAGACACCCCTCCACTTT. The encoded protein is CATWGGKKTPLHF. Combining the CDR3 with reference TRBV30 and TRBJ1-6 gives the whole variable domain SQTIHQWPATLVQPVGSPLSLECTVEGTSNPNLYWYRQAAGRGLQLLFYSVGIGQISSEVPQNLSASRPQDRQFILSSKKLLLSDSGFYLCATWGGKKTPLHFGNGTRLTVT.

The CDR3 sequence is CASSISWGQYSNQPQHF. As DNA, the CDR3 is TGTGCCAGTAGTATCTCTTGGGGGCAGTATAGCAATCAGCCCCAGCATTTT. The gene calls are TRBV19 and TRBJ1-5, with D possibly being TRBD1 (6 bases). The CDR3 totals 17 residues. Germline V CDR1 and CDR2: LNHDA, SQIVND (reference sequence). V gave up 3 bases and J gave up 0 bases, with 15 bases separating them.

The genes are TRBV7-8 and TRBJ2-3; TRBD1 aligns across 7 bases. CDR1 SGHVS and CDR2 FQNEAQ come from the germline V gene. The CDR3 length is 15 residues. The junction had 6 bases not matched to a gene; V was cut back by 5 bases and J by 1 base. The DNA of the CDR3 is TGTGCCAGCAGCCTGACAGGGATGGGCACAGATACGCAGTATTTT. It yields the protein CASSLTGMGTDTQYF.

The gene calls are TRBV27 and TRBJ2-1, with 8 bases matching TRBD2. The CDR3 runs to 15 residues. In germline, CDR1 is MNHEY, CDR2 SMNVEV (reference sequence). Trimming took 4 bases from V and 5 from J; bases not matched to a gene: 7. CDR3 residues: CASSYTGTRNNEQFF. The CDR3 coding sequence is TGTGCCAGCAGTTACACCGGGACTAGAAACAATGAGCAGTTCTTC.

This sequence joins TRBV5-1 and TRBJ2-2; D is uncertain. Trimming took 4 bases from V and 4 from J, leaving 14 bases between them. This CDR3 has 15 amino acids. Per germline, CDR1 SGHRS and CDR2 YFSETQ. The CDR3 nucleotides read TGCGCCAGCAGCCCAACCCACCCAGGCACCGGGGAGCTGTTTTTT. It is translated as CASSPTHPGTGELFF.

This chain joins TRBV5-6 and TRBJ1-5; D ambiguous. The CDR3 is made up of 16 amino acids. Trimming left V 2 bases short and J 0 bases short, with 12 bases between. Germline assignment: CDR1 SGHDT and CDR2 YYEEEE. The CDR3 spells CASSLTSKSSNQPQHF. The CDR3 DNA reads as TGTGCCAGCAGCTTAACGAGTAAATCTAGCAATCAGCCCCAGCATTTT.

The rearrangement uses TRBV11-3 and TRBJ2-2; D gene ambiguous. Germline V CDR1 and CDR2: SGHNT, YENEEA. Trimming pared 4 bases from V and 4 bases from J, leaving 13 bases between. CDR3 length: 15 residues. CDR3 sequence reads: CASSWPSLGTGELFF. CDR3 DNA: TGTGCCAGCAGCTGGCCTAGTCTCGGCACCGGGGAGCTGTTTTTT. Combining the CDR3 with reference TRBV11-3 and TRBJ2-2 gives the whole variable domain EAGVVQSPRYKIIEKKQPVAFWCNPISGHNTLYWYLQNLGQGPELLIRYENEEAVDDSQLPKDRFSAERLKGVDSTLKIQPAELGDSAVYLCASSWPSLGTGELFFGEGSRLTVL.

Only a few counts were recorded for this clone. The chain joins TRBV4-2 to TRBJ1-3, with D possibly matching TRBD1 (5 bases). CDR1 and CDR2 (germline): LGHNA, YNFKEQ. Trimming stripped 4 bases from V and 7 bases from J, with 17 bases between. The CDR3 totals 15 residues. The chain's CDR3 is CASSPDSGLRNTIYF. The DNA for the CDR3 is TGTGCCAGCAGCCCAGACAGCGGCCTAAGGAACACCATATATTTT.

Only a few counts were recorded for this clone. The genes are TRBV10-1 and TRBJ2-2, with unresolved D. V lost 6 bases to trimming and J lost 5 bases, with 10 bases between them. This CDR3 is built from 13 residues. The germline V gene encodes CDR1 WNHNN and CDR2 SYGVQD (reference sequence). The DNA of the CDR3 is TGCGCCAGCAGGCAGGACGGAACCGGGGAGCTGTTTTTT. Translating gives CASRQDGTGELFF.

J is TRBJ2-7 and V is TRBV7-9, with TRBD2 matching over 11 bases. The CDR3 extends over 15 amino acids. Germline V gene lookup returns CDR1 SEHNR and CDR2 FQNEAQ (reference sequence). V lost 1 base, J lost 6 bases, and 5 bases stayed unmatched. The CDR3 sequence: CASSLGSGTSGEQYF. The CDR3 DNA reads TGTGCCAGCAGCTTAGGATCCGGGACTAGCGGCGAGCAGTACTTC.

J is TRBJ2-2 and V is TRBV10-3; 7 bases fit TRBD2. Trimming removed 4 bases from V and 6 bases from J; junction bases left unmatched: 5. The CDR3 spans 14 residues. Per germline, CDR1 ENHRY and CDR2 SYGVKD. CDR3 DNA sequence: TGTGCCATCAGTGGGACTAGTGGCGCCGGGGAGCTGTTTTTT. This translates into CAISGTSGAGELFF.

The chain is built from TRBV7-9 and TRBJ1-1; a possible D gene is TRBD1 (6 bases). Trimming removed 6 bases from V and 3 bases from J, with 17 bases in between. This CDR3 has 15 residues. Germline lookup yields CDR1 SEHNR and CDR2 FQNEAQ (reference sequence). CDR3: CASSSYGTPDTEAFF. CDR3 DNA sequence: TGTGCCAGCAGTTCCTACGGGACACCCGACACTGAAGCTTTCTTT.

This chain links TRBV19 with TRBJ1-5; no firm D call. The CDR3 has 13 amino acids. The V end was cut by 3 bases, the J end by 5 bases, with 8 bases between. Germline V CDR1 and CDR2: LNHDA, SQIVND (reference sequence). The DNA for the CDR3 is TGTGCCAGTAGTATTGGCGGGGATCAGCCCCAGCATTTT. Translation: CASSIGGDQPQHF.

The genes are TRBV6-1 and TRBJ2-3, with D uncertain. The CDR3 covers 13 residues. The germline V gene encodes CDR1 MNHNS and CDR2 SASEGT. Between the trimmed V and J ends, which lost 3 bases and 5 bases, there was a span of 9 bases. This CDR3 reads CASSEGFIDTQYF. CDR3 coding DNA: TGTGCCAGCAGTGAGGGGTTTATAGATACGCAGTATTTT.

The chain has TRBV4-2 and TRBJ1-2, with a tentative D call TRBD1 (5 bases). V was clipped by 0 bases and J by 2 bases, with 10 bases between them. The CDR3 length is 15 residues. CDR1 is LGHNA, CDR2 YNFKEQ, per germline. CDR3 residues: CASSQDYSGNYGYTF. For the CDR3, the DNA is TGTGCCAGCAGCCAAGATTATTCAGGGAACTATGGCTACACCTTC.

The V gene is TRBV7-9, the J gene TRBJ2-5, with 10 bases aligning to TRBD2. Germline CDR1 SEHNR, CDR2 FQNEAQ (reference sequence). There are 15 residues in the CDR3. The V segment lost 5 bases and the J segment 4 bases; nucleotides outside the gene matches: 7. The CDR3 DNA reads as TGTGCCAGCAGCGCAGCGGGAGGGCTAGGAGAGACCCAGTACTTC. Residues: CASSAAGGLGETQYF.

The chain combines TRBV5-4 with TRBJ2-3, with TRBD1 as a possible D gene (6 bases). The length of the CDR3 is 15 residues. V was clipped by 2 bases and J by 2 bases, with 12 bases between them. Germline V CDR1 and CDR2: SGHNT, YYREEE (reference sequence). The CDR3 nucleotides read TGTGCCAGCAGCTTAGGGGGTCCCACCACAGATACGCAGTATTTT. It specifies CASSLGGPTTDTQYF.

This clone was observed a handful of times. The rearrangement links TRBV5-1 to TRBJ2-6, with D perhaps TRBD1 or TRBD2 (5 bases each). This CDR3 has 16 amino acids. Trimming stripped 0 bases from V and 0 bases from J, with 7 bases between. The V gene's germline CDR1 is SGHRS and CDR2 YFSETQ. The chain's CDR3 is CASSLGGASGANVLTF. CDR3 nucleotide sequence: TGCGCCAGCAGCTTGGGAGGGGCCTCTGGGGCCAACGTCCTGACTTTC.

This rearrangement joins TRBV5-1 to TRBJ2-7, with 11 nucleotides matching TRBD2. Germline V CDR1 and CDR2: SGHRS, YFSETQ. The J segment lost 0 bases and the V segment lost 5 bases, leaving 10 bases of the junction unmatched. This CDR3 is built from 17 residues. The CDR3 sequence is CASSQISGTSGSYEQYF. CDR3 nucleotide sequence: TGCGCCAGCAGTCAAATTTCCGGGACTAGCGGCTCCTACGAGCAGTACTTC.

This clone was counted between two and nine times. The chain is built from TRBV6-5 and TRBJ1-1, with 8 bases fitting TRBD1. The CDR3 loop spans 13 amino acids. Per germline, CDR1 MNHEY and CDR2 SVGAGI. Unmatched junction bases numbered 8, after V lost 5 bases and J lost 9 bases. The CDR3 DNA follows: TGTGCCAGCAGTAAAGGGGACAGGACTCAAGCTTTCTTT. Translation: CASSKGDRTQAFF.

The chain is built from TRBV27 and TRBJ2-7, with 11 bases aligning to TRBD2. From germline, CDR1 is MNHEY and CDR2 SMNVEV (reference sequence). V lost 5 bases to trimming and J lost 3 bases; unmatched junction nucleotides: 9. There are 16 residues in the CDR3. The CDR3 protein is CASSPQGLAGGYEQYF. Here the CDR3 DNA reads TGTGCCAGCAGTCCCCAAGGCCTAGCGGGGGGCTACGAGCAGTACTTC.

The V and J genes are TRBV30 and TRBJ2-1; TRBD2 agrees at 10 bases. The germline V gene encodes CDR1 GTSNPN and CDR2 SVGIG (reference sequence). CDR3 length: 15 amino acids. V shed 1 base and J 4 bases; nucleotides not matched to a gene: 4. CDR3 in DNA: TGTGCCTGGAGTGAACTAGCGGGGCCTTACAATGAGCAGTTCTTC. This codes for CAWSELAGPYNEQFF. The entire variable domain, with the rest obtained from reference TRBV30 and TRBJ2-1, is as follows: SQTIHQWPATLVQPVGSPLSLECTVEGTSNPNLYWYRQAAGRGLQLLFYSVGIGQISSEVPQNLSASRPQDRQFILSSKKLLLSDSGFYLCAWSELAGPYNEQFFGPGTRLTVL.